This T cell receptor beta chain is from a study of monozygotic twins with inflammatory bowel disease. Samples each yielded cDNA through eight separate reactions. TCRdb re-called the 5' RACE reads; one entry per CDR3 protein, DNA not given. Its table lists about 160,000 distinct CDR3 sequences. CDR3 length: 15 residues. Germline CDR1 and CDR2: MNHEY and SMNVEV (reference sequence). The V gene is TRBV27, the J gene TRBJ1-2; as DNA is missing, the TRBD1 call by TCRdb cannot be tested. This TCR came from a human donor with ulcerative colitis or Crohn's disease, or a healthy co-twin of an affected twin (not recorded which). Sequencing was performed on blood. CDR3: CASSLRDRGHDGYTF.